This T cell receptor beta chain was profiled in a study of shared T cell receptors in the human thymus. Only in-frame clones appear in the TCRdb table, and some are missing; sequencing was by immunoSEQ multiplex PCR. The repertoire consists of some 760,000 clones, with roughly 88% occurring once and the leading ten covering approximately 0.01%. The same sample was also used in a study of human thymus T cells. This second study says: Serving as donors were healthy Finnish infants, each of whom was having open corrective surgery for congenital heart defects. Resections from corrective heart surgery supplied the thymus tissue. Thymic TCR repertoires of unrelated people reportedly overlapped highly.

The sequenced material came from thymocytes. The clonotype originates from a girl less than two years old with a congenital heart defect.

CDR3 sequence: CASSYSAAYGYTF. The CDR3 region has the DNA TGTGCCAGCAGTTACTCAGCAGCGTATGGCTACACCTTC. The chain has TRBV6-5 and TRBJ1-2; D remains unclear. The germline V gene has CDR1 MNHEY and CDR2 SVGAGI. The CDR3 length is 13 residues. The V gene lost 0 bases and the J gene lost 5 bases, with 7 bases spanning the gap.